These 14 T cell receptor beta chains were all obtained from the same sample, sequenced in a study of cytomegalovirus exposure and HLA in healthy donors. Researchers ran the PCR with 60 Vbeta and 13 Jbeta primers. Profiled with immunoSEQ multiplex PCR; TCRdb holds only in-frame clones, not every one. The sample consists of under 150,000 clones, around 83% of them appearing once. Sequencing was carried out using PBMCs. The receptors come from a girl aged 2-10 years in good health and CMV-seronegative.

The chain is built from TRBV5-4 and TRBJ1-2; 7 nucleotides match TRBD1. The V segment lost 4 bases and the J segment 8 bases; nucleotides outside the gene matches: 8. The germline CDR1 and CDR2 sequences are SGHNT and YYREEE (reference sequence). The CDR3 runs 13 residues. The DNA for the CDR3 is TGTGCCAGCAGCAACACAGGGGTGCAGGGCTACACCTTC. This codes for CASSNTGVQGYTF.

The chain links TRBV11-2 to TRBJ1-1; possible D gene TRBD1, 5 bases. CDR1 and CDR2 from the germline V gene are SGHAT and FQNNGV. This CDR3 is 14 amino acids long. V shed 1 base and J shed 4 bases, with 10 bases lying between them. As DNA, the CDR3 is TGTGCCAGCAGCTTAGTCGGCGGGGCCACTGAAGCTTTCTTT. Residues: CASSLVGGATEAFF.

The genes are TRBV7-2 and TRBJ2-5, with TRBD2 as a possible D gene (7 bases). The germline V gene encodes CDR1 SGHTA and CDR2 FQGNSA. Trimming took off 1 base at V and 4 bases at J, with 13 bases between the two ends. This CDR3 contains 15 residues. The CDR3 reads CASSLEGGQGETQYF. In DNA form, the CDR3 reads TGTGCCAGCAGCTTAGAGGGGGGGCAGGGAGAGACCCAGTACTTC.

This chain joins TRBV6-6 and TRBJ1-4, with D possibly being TRBD1 (5 bases). The V and J ends lost 0 bases and 3 bases respectively, with 8 bases between them. The germline gives CDR1 MNHNY, CDR2 SVGAGI (reference sequence). There are 15 residues in the CDR3. The CDR3 DNA reads as TGTGCCAGCAGTTACTCGGGGGGAGCTAATGAAAAACTGTTTTTT. Protein product: CASSYSGGANEKLFF.

The CDR3 nucleotides read TGTGCCAGCAGTTCGACAGGGGTGCATTTCTACGAGCAGTACTTC. Amino acids: CASSSTGVHFYEQYF. The rearrangement joins TRBV27 to TRBJ2-7; 8 bases are a match to TRBD1. V lost 4 bases to trimming and J lost 3 bases; unmatched junction nucleotides: 8. The germline V gene has CDR1 MNHEY and CDR2 SMNVEV (reference sequence). The CDR3 loop spans 15 amino acids.

V gene TRBV5-4 combines with J gene TRBJ1-2, with no clear D. V dropped 5 bases and J dropped 3 bases, with 14 bases sitting between them. This CDR3 spans 14 amino acids. Germline CDR1 is SGHNT and CDR2 is YYREEE (reference sequence). DNA for the CDR3: TGTGCCAGCAGACACCAGGACGGGGACTATGGCTACACCTTC. This sequence encodes CASRHQDGDYGYTF.

The J gene is TRBJ1-5, the V gene TRBV6-6, with D maybe TRBD1 (5 bases). Trimming shortened V by 5 bases and J by 4 bases, and 12 bases separated the two germline ends. CDR3 length: 14 residues. Germline-derived CDR1 and CDR2 are MNHNY and SVGAGI (reference sequence). CDR3 sequence: CASSNQGYNQPQHF. CDR3 nucleotide sequence: TGTGCCAGCAGTAATCAGGGTTATAATCAGCCCCAGCATTTT.

CDR3 residues: CAWSVLSGQFGYTF. The CDR3 coding sequence is TGTGCCTGGAGTGTACTGTCTGGACAGTTTGGCTACACCTTC. The chain couples TRBV30 to TRBJ1-2; possible D gene TRBD1, 6 bases. Looked up from germline, CDR1 is GTSNPN and CDR2 is SVGIG (reference sequence). Trimming took off 0 bases at V and 7 bases at J, with 15 bases between the two ends. The CDR3 covers 14 residues.

This clone has just one count. This chain links TRBV9 with TRBJ2-1; no firm D call. This CDR3 spans 15 amino acids. The germline gives CDR1 SGDLS, CDR2 YYNGEE. Trimming left V 1 base short and J 0 bases short, with 8 bases between. CDR3 sequence reads: CASSVYASSYNEQFF. The DNA of the CDR3 is TGTGCCAGCAGCGTATACGCGAGCTCCTACAATGAGCAGTTCTTC.

The gene calls are TRBV5-4 and TRBJ2-5; 9 nucleotides match TRBD2. Per germline, CDR1 SGHNT and CDR2 YYREEE (reference sequence). J gave up 3 bases and V 5 bases, and 8 bases lay outside the gene matches. The CDR3 contains 15 residues. For the CDR3, the DNA is TGTGCCAGCAGTGTTTTACGCGGGAGGGAAGAGACCCAGTACTTC. This encodes CASSVLRGREETQYF.

This clone came up once. The genes are TRBV6-5 and TRBJ2-5; 8 nucleotides line up with TRBD2. The CDR3 covers 13 residues. Trimming at V came to 5 bases and at J to 5 bases, leaving 4 bases not matched to a gene. Germline V gives CDR1 MNHEY, CDR2 SVGAGI. CDR3 nucleotides: TGTGCCAGCAGTGGACTAGCCGGGGAGACCCAGTACTTC. The encoded protein is CASSGLAGETQYF.

V is TRBV9 and J is TRBJ2-5; possibly TRBD2 for D (6 bases). The V and J ends lost 0 bases and 5 bases respectively, with 14 bases between them. Per the germline V gene, CDR1 is SGDLS and CDR2 is YYNGEE. This CDR3 has 15 residues. CDR3 amino acids: CASSVGSSAGETQYF. The CDR3, as DNA: TGTGCCAGCAGCGTAGGATCCAGTGCGGGGGAGACCCAGTACTTC.

V and J are TRBV7-3 and TRBJ2-5, with D hard to call. The CDR3 length is 13 residues. CDR1 SGHTA and CDR2 FQGTGA come from the germline V gene. Trimming removed 3 bases from V and 4 bases from J, with 9 bases in between. The CDR3 coding sequence is TGTGCCAGCAGCTTGGAAGCGAGAGAGACCCAGTACTTC. It is translated as CASSLEARETQYF.

The genes are TRBV6-5 and TRBJ2-1, with D possibly being TRBD2 (5 bases). The germline V gene has CDR1 MNHEY and CDR2 SVGAGI. The V end lost 2 bases, the J end lost 3 bases, and 5 bases lay between the germline ends. CDR3 length: 13 residues. As DNA, the CDR3 is TGTGCCAGCAGTTACCGGGACTACAATGAGCAGTTCTTC. Its translation: CASSYRDYNEQFF.